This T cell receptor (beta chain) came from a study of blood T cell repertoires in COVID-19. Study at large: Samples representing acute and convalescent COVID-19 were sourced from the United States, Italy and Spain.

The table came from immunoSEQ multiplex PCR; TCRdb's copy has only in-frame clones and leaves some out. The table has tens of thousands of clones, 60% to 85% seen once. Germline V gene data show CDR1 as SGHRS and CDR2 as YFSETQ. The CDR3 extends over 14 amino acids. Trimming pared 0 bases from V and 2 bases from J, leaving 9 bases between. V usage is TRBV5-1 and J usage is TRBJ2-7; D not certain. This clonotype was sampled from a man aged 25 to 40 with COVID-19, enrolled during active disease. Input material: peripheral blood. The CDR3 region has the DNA TGCGCCAGCAGCTTGGAGGCTAGAACCTACGAGCAGTACTTC. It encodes CASSLEARTYEQYF. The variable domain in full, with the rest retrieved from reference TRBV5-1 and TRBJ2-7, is KAGVTQTPRYLIKTRGQQVTLSCSPISGHRSVSWYQQTPGQGLQFLFEYFSETQRNKGNFPGRFSGRQFSNSRSEMNVSTLELGDSALYLCASSLEARTYEQYFGPGTRLTVT.